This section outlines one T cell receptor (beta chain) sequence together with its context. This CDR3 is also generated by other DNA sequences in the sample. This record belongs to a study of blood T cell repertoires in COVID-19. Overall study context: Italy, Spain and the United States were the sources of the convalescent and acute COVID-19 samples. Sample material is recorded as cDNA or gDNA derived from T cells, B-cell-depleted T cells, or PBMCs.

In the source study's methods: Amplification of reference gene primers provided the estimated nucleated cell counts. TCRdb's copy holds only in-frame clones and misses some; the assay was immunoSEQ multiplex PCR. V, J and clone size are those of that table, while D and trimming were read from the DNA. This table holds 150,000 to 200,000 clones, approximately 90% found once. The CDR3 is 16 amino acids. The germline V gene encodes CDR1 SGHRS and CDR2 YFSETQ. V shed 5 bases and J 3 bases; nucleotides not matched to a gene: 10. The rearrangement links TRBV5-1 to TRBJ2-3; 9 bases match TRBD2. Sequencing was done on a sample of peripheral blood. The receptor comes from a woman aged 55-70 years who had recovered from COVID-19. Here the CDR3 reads CASRRTSGRGTDTQYF. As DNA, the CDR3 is TGCGCCAGCAGGCGCACTAGCGGGCGAGGAACAGATACGCAGTATTTT.